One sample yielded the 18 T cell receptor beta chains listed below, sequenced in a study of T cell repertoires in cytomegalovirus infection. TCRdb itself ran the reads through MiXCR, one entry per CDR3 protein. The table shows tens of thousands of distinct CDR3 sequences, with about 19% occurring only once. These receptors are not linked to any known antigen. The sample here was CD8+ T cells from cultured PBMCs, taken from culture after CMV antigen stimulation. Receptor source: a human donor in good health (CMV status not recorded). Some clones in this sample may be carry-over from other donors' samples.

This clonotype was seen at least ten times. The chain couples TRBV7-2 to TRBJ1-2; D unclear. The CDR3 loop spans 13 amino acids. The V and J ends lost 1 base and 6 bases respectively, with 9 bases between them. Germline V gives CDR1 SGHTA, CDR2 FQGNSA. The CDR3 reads CASSLEIGNGYTF. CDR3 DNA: TGTGCCAGCAGCTTAGAGATAGGGAATGGCTACACCTTC.

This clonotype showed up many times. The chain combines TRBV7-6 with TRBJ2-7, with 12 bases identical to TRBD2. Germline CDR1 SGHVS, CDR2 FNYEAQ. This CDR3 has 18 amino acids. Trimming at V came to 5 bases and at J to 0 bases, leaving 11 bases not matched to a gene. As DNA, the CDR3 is TGTGCCAGCAGCCTAGGACTAGCGGGGACCTTAGCCTCCTACGAGCAGTACTTC. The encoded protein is CASSLGLAGTLASYEQYF.

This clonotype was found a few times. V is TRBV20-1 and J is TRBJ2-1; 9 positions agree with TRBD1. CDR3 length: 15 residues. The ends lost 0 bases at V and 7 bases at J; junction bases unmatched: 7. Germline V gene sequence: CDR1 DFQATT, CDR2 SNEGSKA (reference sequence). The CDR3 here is CSARDGDRASNEQFF. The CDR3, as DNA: TGCAGTGCTAGAGATGGGGACAGGGCTTCGAATGAGCAGTTCTTC.

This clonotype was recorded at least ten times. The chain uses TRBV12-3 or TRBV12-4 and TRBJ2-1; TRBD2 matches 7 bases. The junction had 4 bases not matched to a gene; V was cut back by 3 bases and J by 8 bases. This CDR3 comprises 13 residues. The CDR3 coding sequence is TGTGCCAGCAGTTTGGGGGGGAGCGATGAGCAGTTCTTC. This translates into CASSLGGSDEQFF.

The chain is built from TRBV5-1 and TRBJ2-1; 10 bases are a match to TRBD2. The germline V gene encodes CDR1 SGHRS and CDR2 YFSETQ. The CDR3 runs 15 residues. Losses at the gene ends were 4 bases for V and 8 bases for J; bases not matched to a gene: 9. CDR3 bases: TGCGCCAGCAGCGGGGGGGTAGCGGGAGGCGATGAGCAGTTCTTC. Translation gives CASSGGVAGGDEQFF. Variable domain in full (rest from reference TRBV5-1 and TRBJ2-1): KAGVTQTPRYLIKTRGQQVTLSCSPISGHRSVSWYQQTPGQGLQFLFEYFSETQRNKGNFPGRFSGRQFSNSRSEMNVSTLELGDSALYLCASSGGVAGGDEQFFGPGTRLTVL.

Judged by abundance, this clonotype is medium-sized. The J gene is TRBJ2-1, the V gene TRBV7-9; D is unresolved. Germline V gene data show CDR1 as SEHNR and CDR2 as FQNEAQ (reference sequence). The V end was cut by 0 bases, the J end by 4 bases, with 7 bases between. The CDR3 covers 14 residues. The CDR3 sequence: CASSLAVGYNEQFF. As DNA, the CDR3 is TGTGCCAGCAGCTTAGCGGTCGGGTACAATGAGCAGTTCTTC.

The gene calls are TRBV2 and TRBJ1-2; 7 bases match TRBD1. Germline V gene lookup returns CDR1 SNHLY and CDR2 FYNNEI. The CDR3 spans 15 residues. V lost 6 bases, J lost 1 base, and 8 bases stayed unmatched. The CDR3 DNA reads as TGTGCCAGCAGCGCATGGACAGGATATAACTATGGCTACACCTTC. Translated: CASSAWTGYNYGYTF.

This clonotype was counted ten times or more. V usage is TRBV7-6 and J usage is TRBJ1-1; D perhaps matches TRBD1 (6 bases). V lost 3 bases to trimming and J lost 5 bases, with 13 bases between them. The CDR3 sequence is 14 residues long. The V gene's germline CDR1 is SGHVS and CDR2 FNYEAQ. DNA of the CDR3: TGTGCCAGCAGCTTGGCCGGGGGGCAAACTGAAGCTTTCTTT. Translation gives CASSLAGGQTEAFF.

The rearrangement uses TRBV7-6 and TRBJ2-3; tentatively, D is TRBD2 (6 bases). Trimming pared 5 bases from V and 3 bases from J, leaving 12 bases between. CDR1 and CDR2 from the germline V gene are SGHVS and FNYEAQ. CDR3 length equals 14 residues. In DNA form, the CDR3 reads TGTGCCAGCAGCCCTGTAGGAGGGACAGATACGCAGTATTTT. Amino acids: CASSPVGGTDTQYF.

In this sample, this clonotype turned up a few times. The CDR3 DNA sequence: TGTGCCAGCAGCTCCGGTCTGTCCGGGGAGCTGTTTTTT. As protein: CASSSGLSGELFF. This chain uses TRBV7-9 with TRBJ2-2; no reliable D call. Germline assignment: CDR1 SEHNR and CDR2 FQNEAQ (reference sequence). CDR3 length: 13 amino acids. V lost 4 bases, J lost 6 bases, and 9 bases lay in between.

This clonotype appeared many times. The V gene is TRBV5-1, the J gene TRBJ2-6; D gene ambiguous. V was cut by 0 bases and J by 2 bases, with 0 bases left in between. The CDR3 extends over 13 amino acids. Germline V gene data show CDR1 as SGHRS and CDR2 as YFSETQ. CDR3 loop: CASSLAGANVLTF. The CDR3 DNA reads TGCGCCAGCAGCTTGGCTGGGGCCAACGTCCTGACTTTC. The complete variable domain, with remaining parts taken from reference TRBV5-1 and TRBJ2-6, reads KAGVTQTPRYLIKTRGQQVTLSCSPISGHRSVSWYQQTPGQGLQFLFEYFSETQRNKGNFPGRFSGRQFSNSRSEMNVSTLELGDSALYLCASSLAGANVLTFGAGSRLTVL.

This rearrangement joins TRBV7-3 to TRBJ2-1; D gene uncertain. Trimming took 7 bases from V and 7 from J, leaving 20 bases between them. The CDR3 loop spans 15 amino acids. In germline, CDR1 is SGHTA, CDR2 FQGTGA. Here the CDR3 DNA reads TGTGCCAGCAACACGGGCTCCCTTATGGTGAATGAGCAGTTCTTC. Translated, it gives CASNTGSLMVNEQFF.

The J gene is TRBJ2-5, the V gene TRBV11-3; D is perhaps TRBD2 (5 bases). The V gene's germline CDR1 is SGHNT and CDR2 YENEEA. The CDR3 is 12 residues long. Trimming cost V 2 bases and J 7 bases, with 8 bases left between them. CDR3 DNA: TGTGCCAGCAGCTTAAGGGAGCGGACCCAGTACTTC. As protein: CASSLRERTQYF.

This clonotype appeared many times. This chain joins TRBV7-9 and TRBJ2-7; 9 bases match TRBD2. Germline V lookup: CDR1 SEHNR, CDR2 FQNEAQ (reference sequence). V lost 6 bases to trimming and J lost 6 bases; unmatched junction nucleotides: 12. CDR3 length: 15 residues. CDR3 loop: CASSLVPGLAGEQYF. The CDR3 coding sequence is TGTGCCAGCAGTCTCGTCCCGGGACTAGCTGGCGAGCAGTACTTC.

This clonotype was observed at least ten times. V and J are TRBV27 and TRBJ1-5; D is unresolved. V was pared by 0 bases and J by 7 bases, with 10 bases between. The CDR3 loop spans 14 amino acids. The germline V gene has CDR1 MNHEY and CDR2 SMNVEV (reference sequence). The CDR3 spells CASSLSGYGQPQHF. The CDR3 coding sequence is TGTGCCAGCAGTTTATCAGGTTATGGACAGCCCCAGCATTTT.

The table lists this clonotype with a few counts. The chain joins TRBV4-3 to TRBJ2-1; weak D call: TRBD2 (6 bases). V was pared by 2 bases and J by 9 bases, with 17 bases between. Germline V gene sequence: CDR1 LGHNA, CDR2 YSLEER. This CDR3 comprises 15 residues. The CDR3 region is CASSQMEGVRGEQFF. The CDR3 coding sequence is TGCGCCAGCAGCCAAATGGAGGGAGTCCGAGGTGAGCAGTTCTTC.

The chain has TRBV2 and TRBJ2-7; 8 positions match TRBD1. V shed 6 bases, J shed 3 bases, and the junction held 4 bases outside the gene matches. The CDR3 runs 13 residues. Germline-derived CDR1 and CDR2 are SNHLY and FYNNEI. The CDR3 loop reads CASSDRGDYEQYF. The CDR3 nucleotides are TGTGCCAGCAGCGACAGGGGAGACTACGAGCAGTACTTC.

CDR3 loop: CASRLQSYEQYF. The CDR3 DNA reads as TGTGCCAGCAGATTACAGTCCTACGAGCAGTACTTC. The rearrangement joins TRBV6-2 or TRBV6-3 to TRBJ2-7; D gene uncertain. V shed 6 bases and J shed 1 base, with 7 bases lying between them. The CDR3 length is 12 residues. Germline V gene sequence: CDR1 MNHEY, CDR2 SVGEGT.